This TCR beta chain was identified during a study of cytomegalovirus exposure and HLA in healthy donors (dated by TCRdb to the late 2010s). Looking at the study overall: An earlier analysis of under 600 of the donors reported about 250 Gb of sequence data and around 120 million unique TCR beta sequences from 150 million to 200 million T cells. Class I and class II HLA loci were covered by the typing at four-digit resolution. Roughly 300 gigabases of sequencing data and approximately 80 million unique TCR sequences were included in an early release covering about 600 HLA-typed donors. Among approximately 370 genotyped donors of the cohort, an average of approximately 240,000 unique TCR beta nucleotide sequences was sequenced per donor, of which about 19% were non-productive. Donor age, sex, ethnicity and CMV serostatus were compiled together with the repertoire data. The aim of the study was to test whether cataloging public T cell receptors could identify signatures of past pathogen exposure. Rather than using new phenotypic data, the later analysis identified candidate immune exposures from TCR beta sequences and from how often those sequences occurred across donors. To decide whether each TCR beta V gene segment behaved as functional or pseudogenic, an earlier analysis of some 540 of the donors relied on high-throughput TCR beta sequencing. Besides the first cohort of around 700 subjects, a separate validation cohort made up of roughly 120 different subjects was used. Because of strong linkage in the cohort, roughly five DR-DQ haplotypes were treated as single units for association and clustering. All discovery cohort repertoires had been generated using a single sequencing platform. The number of typed donors differed by locus: about 620-640 for A, B, C, DRB1 and DQB1; some 540 for DQA1; some 610 for DPA1; and some 430 for DPB1. Of the 398 genotyped donors, about 80% fell in the genetic ancestry cluster associated with self-reported Caucasian donors. To predict cytomegalovirus infection status, the study combined high-throughput TCR immunosequencing, statistical association of individual TCRs with disease status, and machine learning. A later analysis re-analyzed previously published TCR beta repertoires from hundreds of donors and added high-resolution HLA genotyping to study TCR occurrence patterns. The study profiled the T cell repertoires of fewer than 850 subjects by immunosequencing and related them to cytomegalovirus serostatus. A later genetic analysis took genome-wide SNP genotypes for about three fifths of the 666 donors and used that subset as a discovery cohort. The research as a whole found: The earlier analysis of a few hundred of the donors excluded seventeen rarely observed V segments, including chromosome 9 orphons, because counts were too low. A further reported finding was that TCR beta sequences accurately predicted the HLA-A and HLA-B alleles for most subjects in the first cohort. Some IMGT-functional V segments, including TRBV6-2 and TRBV6-3, could not be told apart with the 87-base-pair reads, so those segments were excluded. Most CMV-associated TCR beta chains appeared to be HLA-restricted in a later analysis, and the HLA associations seemed to be driven largely by CMV exposure. In this cohort, only TCR beta chains were sequenced, and detectable features were limited by the absence of alpha or paired-chain data. In a later analysis, several top co-occurrence clusters were reported to appear linked to parvovirus B19, influenza, CMV and Epstein-Barr virus. In a later genetic analysis, a missense DCLRE1C variant was associated with V-gene and J-gene trimming of TCR beta chains, and the association was replicated in an independent cohort. In an earlier analysis of 500 to 650 of the donors, most TCR beta V segments appeared in productive rearrangements about 87% or about 30% of the time, broadly matching IMGT annotations. In a later genetic analysis, fewer N-insertions in productive TCRs were reported among donors in an Asian-associated ancestry cluster than the approximately 710-donor mean. Roughly uniform sequencing depth across donors was assumed in presence/absence analyses, although this assumption may not hold. In a later analysis, the rate of TCR association differed among HLA loci, with DRB1 alleles having the most associated TCRs and HLA-C alleles having the fewest. A group of highly shared sequence variants was considered likely to be a technical artifact of the sequencing pipeline. Because some donors lacked HLA typing at each locus, the association tests relied only on the typed subset. A later analysis found that HLA-associated TCR beta chains were more clonally expanded and had lower generation probabilities than equally common non-associated chains. A total of around 150 TCR beta chains were listed by the study as associated with cytomegalovirus. The authors suggested that the approach could potentially be extended to other disease states and immunological phenotypes. The classifier was reported to diagnose cytomegalovirus status with high specificity and sensitivity in both the original cohort and the validation cohort. Assigning TCR associations to individual alleles was difficult when HLA alleles, especially DR and DQ, strongly co-occurred. Linkage disequilibrium might explain the correlated functional status among segregating V segments, but an unknown experimental factor could not be ruled out. CMV serostatus was the only immune exposure information available for the cohort. In a later analysis, some 18,000 TCR beta sequences were associated with specific HLA alleles at a false discovery rate of 0.05. Across donors, most TCR sequences were observed very rarely, whereas some public TCRs were present in many individuals. In vitro tests confirmed that a few of the cytomegalovirus-associated TCR beta chains recognize cytomegalovirus antigens.

Points on this clone: Its cognate antigen has yet to be identified. Qualities for individual bases were not recorded, and no much larger clone is one base off.

In the germline V gene, CDR1 corresponds to MGHRA and CDR2 to YSYEKL. The CDR3 starts with the cysteine, ends with the phenylalanine, and has 15 residues. The read is trimmed to its CDR3 DNA, 45 bases read in frame from base 1. V loses 0 bases of germline sequence and J loses 6 bases, and the interval between the two ends is 11 bases. In total, roughly 670 healthy bone marrow donors made up the cohort. Cohort members were all nominally healthy when sampled, although unrecorded immune exposures were likely present. The donor was CMV seropositive and belonged to the group of about 290 seropositive cohort members. Every donor gave a peripheral blood sample, and the peripheral blood mononuclear cells from that sample were used for TCR beta sequencing. Genomic DNA was extracted from the blood cell samples with the Qiagen DNeasy Blood Extraction Kit. Libraries were made using the immunoSEQ multiplex PCR assay. The multiplex PCR relied on a mix of 60 forward primers for TCR Vbeta segments and 13 reverse primers for TCR Jbeta segments. The CDR3 region of rearranged TCR beta genes was amplified from genomic DNA by a multiplex PCR assay. The Illumina HiSeq System was used to sequence the amplified TCR beta libraries as 87-base-pair reads. The original methods were these. Across the 600 to 700 repertoires, a later analysis counted about 81 million unique TCR beta chains, 9 million to 14 million of which were shared by at least two donors. To remove PCR and sequencing errors, raw reads were error-corrected and collapsed into unique sequences using a nearest-neighbor algorithm that merged closely related sequences. CDR3 sequences were aligned to IMGT reference sequences to assign V, D and J gene segments. For a sequence to be retained, at least a six-nucleotide match to both a V gene segment and a J gene segment was required. Rearrangements were called productive when the CDR3 lacked stop codons and stayed in frame with V and J; all others were non-productive. CDR3 was defined according to IMGT convention as the region running from the second conserved V-encoded cysteine to the conserved J-encoded phenylalanine. In an earlier analysis of around 570 of the donors, sequences lacking an unambiguous match to a single V gene segment were excluded. An earlier analysis of fewer than 650 of the donors classified V segments as functional when productive rearrangements were above 56.7% and as segregating when the standard deviation between donors was above 5%. To diagnose cytomegalovirus status from the catalog of TCR beta chain sequences, a statistical classification framework was built. A later analysis assigned V and J genes by comparing TCR nucleotide sequences with IMGT/GENE-DB human TR gene sequences. The TCRdist pipeline was used in a later analysis to assign CDR3 sequences and most-parsimonious VDJ recombination scenarios. In a later analysis, each TCR beta chain was defined by its CDR3 amino acid sequence together with its V-gene family, and reads lacking a unique V-gene family were excluded. A later analysis removed 550 to 650 highly shared, low-generation-probability nucleotide sequences to deal with suspected cross-contamination and a sequencing artifact. In a later analysis, a clonal expansion index was calculated for each public chain from normalized within-repertoire ranks of inferred template counts. In a later analysis, generation probabilities were computed using a VDJ recombination model fitted to out-of-frame rearrangements, and the results were checked against IGoR. In a later analysis, hypergeometric tests were used to score TCR-TCR, TCR-HLA and TCR-CMV co-occurrence, with a repertoire-size bias correction applied to TCR pairs. A later analysis estimated false discovery rates by permuting HLA or CMV assignments 20 times. In a later analysis, co-occurring TCRs were grouped using DBSCAN, with TCRdist sequence similarity added in when clustering inside HLA-allele-positive subsets. Repertoires with fewer than 30,000 or more than 120,000 public chains, plus five repertoires with anomalous nucleotide sharing, were excluded from co-occurrence clustering. Entries here come from immuneACCESS through TCRdb and include only in-frame sequences with V and J called. Some clones fail to appear in such tables; in the studies checked, an unresolved V gene covers under half of the shortfall, and the cause of the remainder is unknown. D and trimming come from the DNA, and the V and J calls and clone size come from that table. The sample table shows under 250,000 clones, and around 83% are seen once. Roughly 10% of the sample belongs to the ten largest clones.

This receptor chain uses TRBV4-1 and TRBJ1-4; the D segment could be TRBD1, given 5 matching bases. This TCR was recovered from a woman aged 50 to 65 in good health and CMV-seropositive. The sequenced sample consisted of PBMCs. The nucleotide sequence is given as TGCGCCAGCAGCCAAGAGGGCAGGGATGATGAAAAACTGTTTTTT. Translated, this gives CASSQEGRDDEKLFF.